This is a list of T cell receptor beta chains from one sample in a study of T-cell reconstitution after alpha-beta-depleted transplantation in children. One entry per CDR3 protein results from TCRdb running MiXCR on the PCR reads. Here the sample spans fewer than 550,000 distinct CDR3 sequences, roughly 17% being singletons. Sequencing used PBMCs, mostly from graft donor cells, obtained 360 days after TCRalphabeta/CD19-depleted stem cell transplant. These receptors were taken from a boy under three years old who had a stem cell transplant for Wiskott-Aldrich syndrome, so the T cells may come from the graft donor. Each CDR3 is given with its conserved first and last residue. The D gene is left open where the match is weak. Clone size appears in some rows only: once, few, many, or a class for an expanded clone.

d_gene	v_gene	j_gene	abundance	CDR3nt	CDR3aa
-	TRBV3-1	TRBJ2-1	-	TGTGCCAGCAGCCAACGAGGGGGGGCCGCCAATGAGCAGTTCTTC	CASSQRGGAANEQFF
-	TRBV29-1	TRBJ1-6	few	TGCAGCGTCCCTGGACACTGGAGCTCCTATAATTCACCCCTCCACTTT	CSVPGHWSSYNSPLHF
-	TRBV24-1	TRBJ2-5	many	TGTGCCACCAGTGACAAAGGAGGTCCAAGCGGAGAGACCCAGTACTTC	CATSDKGGPSGETQYF
-	TRBV20-1	TRBJ1-6	few	TGCAGTGCTAGGTCTTTTAATTCACCCCTCCACTTT	CSARSFNSPLHF
TRBD2	TRBV7-9	TRBJ2-7	few	TGTGCCAGCAGCCCATGGACTAGCGGGAGCGAGCAGTACTTC	CASSPWTSGSEQYF
-	TRBV7-9	TRBJ1-6	-	TGTGCCAGCAGTCCTGGACGGAGGGGCCCCCTCCACTTT	CASSPGRRGPLHF
-	TRBV20-1	TRBJ2-7	many	TGCAGTGCTGAAGGGACGGATCACTACGAGCAGTACTTC	CSAEGTDHYEQYF
TRBD2	TRBV12-3/TRBV12-4	TRBJ2-1	-	TGTGCCAGCAGCCTCAGTAGCGGGAGTCCCCATGAGCAGTTCTTC	CASSLSSGSPHEQFF
-	TRBV5-5	TRBJ1-6	many	TGTGCCAGCAGCTACGGCGGCAGTTGGGGGGGACCCCTCCACTTT	CASSYGGSWGGPLHF
TRBD1	TRBV6-2/TRBV6-3	TRBJ2-7	many	TGTGCCAGCAGCCACCGACAGGGGGTGATCGACGAGCAGTACTTC	CASSHRQGVIDEQYF
-	TRBV7-2	TRBJ2-5	-	TGTGCCAGCAGCTTATGGCAGGGCCAAGAGACCCAGTACTTC	CASSLWQGQETQYF
TRBD2	TRBV20-1	TRBJ2-5	-	TGCAGTGCTAGAGATATGGGGACTAGCGGAGAGACCCAGTACTTC	CSARDMGTSGETQYF
-	TRBV24-1	TRBJ1-2	few	TGTGCCACCAGTGATCCAGGGGCCGGGGACTATGGCTACACCTTC	CATSDPGAGDYGYTF
TRBD2	TRBV20-1	TRBJ2-5	few	TGCAGTGCTAGAGATAGACTAGCGGGGGGCTGGAGGGAGACCCAGTACTTC	CSARDRLAGGWRETQYF
TRBD1	TRBV27	TRBJ1-6	-	TGTGCCAGCAGTCCCTTAGCCCCGGGACAGTTTCATTCACCCCTCCACTTT	CASSPLAPGQFHSPLHF
-	TRBV4-1	TRBJ2-7	few	TGCGCCAGCAGCCGGCAAGCGTTGGCGGGGAAGGGCGAGCAGTACTTC	CASSRQALAGKGEQYF
-	TRBV20-1	TRBJ2-3	few	TGCAGGGGAGACAGACGATCTAGCACAGATACGCAGTATTTT	CRGDRRSSTDTQYF
TRBD2	TRBV7-8	TRBJ2-7	-	TGTGCCAGCAGCTCGCCCTTTAGCGGGAGTTACGAGCAGTACTTC	CASSSPFSGSYEQYF
-	TRBV7-8	TRBJ1-4	few	TGTGCCAGCAGCTCCCCCCGAGCGGGTCGGGAAAAACTGTTTTTT	CASSSPRAGREKLFF
TRBD2	TRBV4-1	TRBJ2-1	few	TGCGCCAGCAGCCAAGAAGGACTAGAAAGAATCCATGAGCAGTTCTTC	CASSQEGLERIHEQFF
-	TRBV5-8	TRBJ1-2	few	TGTGCCAGCAGCTTATGGGATTTCTATGGCTACACCTTC	CASSLWDFYGYTF
TRBD1	TRBV20-1	TRBJ2-2	-	TGCAGTGCTGGGGGACAGGGGGTAGCCGGGGAGCTGTTTTTT	CSAGGQGVAGELFF
-	TRBV5-1	TRBJ2-3	few	TGCGCCAGCAGCTTGGCCCGGCCGAGGACAGATACGCAGTATTTT	CASSLARPRTDTQYF
-	TRBV6-5	TRBJ2-3	-	TGTGCCAGCAGTTACGGTGGGAGGCCGGGAGATACGCAGTATTTT	CASSYGGRPGDTQYF
-	TRBV4-2	TRBJ2-1	-	TGTGCCAGCAGCCCGCGCGGAGCGTTAGGCCATGAGCAGTTCTTC	CASSPRGALGHEQFF
TRBD1	TRBV12-3/TRBV12-4	TRBJ2-5	-	TGTGCCAGCAGTTTAGCGCTAGGGGGCGGGGAGACCCAGTACTTC	CASSLALGGGETQYF
TRBD2	TRBV5-1	TRBJ2-1	many	TGCGCCAGCAGCTTTGGACTAGCGGGGAACAATGAGCAGTTCTTC	CASSFGLAGNNEQFF
-	TRBV29-1	TRBJ2-7	few	TGCAGCGTTGCCGGTTGGACCTACGAGCAGTACTTC	CSVAGWTYEQYF
-	TRBV15	TRBJ2-1	few	TGTGCCACCAGCAGCCCAAGGAGTTACAATGAGCAGTTCTTC	CATSSPRSYNEQFF
-	TRBV19	TRBJ1-4	-	TGTGCCAGTAGACCGGGACCCTTCAATGAAAAACTGTTTTTT	CASRPGPFNEKLFF
-	TRBV2	TRBJ2-7	-	TGTGCCAGCAGTGTCCAGTCCTACGAGCAGTACTTC	CASSVQSYEQYF
TRBD1	TRBV20-1	TRBJ2-7	many	TGCAGTGCTAGTGGGGTGGACAGGGGCGGAGGCGAGCAGTACTTC	CSASGVDRGGGEQYF
TRBD1	TRBV3-1	TRBJ1-6	few	TGTGCCAGCAGCTCGACAGGGGGCGCGTATTCACCCCTCCACTTT	CASSSTGGAYSPLHF
TRBD1	TRBV18	TRBJ2-1	few	TGTGCCAGCTCACCACTGCCAGGGGGCTGGTCCCTCCGCGCGAATGAGCAGTTCTTC	CASSPLPGGWSLRANEQFF
-	TRBV5-1	TRBJ2-2	-	TGCGCCAGCAGCTTGGGGACAAACCCGAGCACCGGGGAGCTGTTTTTT	CASSLGTNPSTGELFF
-	TRBV29-1	TRBJ2-1	few	TGCAGCGTTGATTCGTTTAGGAATGAGCAGTTCTTC	CSVDSFRNEQFF